The sequence of this T cell receptor (beta chain) was determined in a study of T cell changes during pregnancy in multiple sclerosis. Method: immunoSEQ multiplex PCR; TCRdb's copy keeps in-frame clones and lacks some. This repertoire shows some 73,000 clones, around 92% found once; its top ten account for 2.8%. The V and J ends lost 0 bases and 4 bases, in that order; junction bases with no gene match: 14. This CDR3 has 18 amino acids. The germline CDR1 and CDR2 sequences are SGHKS and YYEKEE (reference sequence). The chain couples TRBV5-5 to TRBJ1-2; 8 bases match TRBD1. This sequence originates from a female donor in good health, enrolled as a control in a pregnancy study. The sequencing here drew on peripheral blood, taken in the third trimester of pregnancy. CDR3 sequence: CASSLVGTGDIDFYGYTF. The CDR3 DNA follows: TGTGCCAGCAGCTTGGTGGGGACAGGAGATATCGACTTCTATGGCTACACCTTC.